Given below is one T cell receptor beta chain in context. The antigen remains unidentified. The conserved phenylalanine or tryptophan normally closing the CDR3 is absent here, so this likely arose from a read error. The limits of the CDR3 on the DNA are not certain, so only TCRdb's listed CDR3 is given. These data originate in a study of blood T cells in healthy people across ages. Primers used in a second PCR of roughly 6 to 11 cycles were a sample-barcoded 5' primer and a J-beta primer mix. Tagging of each cDNA molecule was performed by a template-switch adaptor with 12 random nucleotides. TCRdb re-called the 5' RACE reads through MiXCR, storing one row per CDR3 protein. The data contain over 950,000 distinct CDR3 sequences, 35% to 45% of them singletons. Isolated per sample were at least 7 million PBMCs. CDR1 SGHRS and CDR2 YFSETQ come from the germline V gene. Both ends counted, the CDR3 spans 13 residues.

Study observations and caveats: Age showed a roughly linear inverse relationship with TCR beta diversity per million T cells. Higher naive T cell percentage went strongly together with higher TCR beta diversity.

V and J are TRBV5-1 and TRBJ2-5; the listed D gene, TRBD1, was not tested against the DNA. What was sequenced was blood. The clonotype was recovered from a man between 18 and 35 years old in good health. CDR3 protein: CASSHRQGRDPVL.